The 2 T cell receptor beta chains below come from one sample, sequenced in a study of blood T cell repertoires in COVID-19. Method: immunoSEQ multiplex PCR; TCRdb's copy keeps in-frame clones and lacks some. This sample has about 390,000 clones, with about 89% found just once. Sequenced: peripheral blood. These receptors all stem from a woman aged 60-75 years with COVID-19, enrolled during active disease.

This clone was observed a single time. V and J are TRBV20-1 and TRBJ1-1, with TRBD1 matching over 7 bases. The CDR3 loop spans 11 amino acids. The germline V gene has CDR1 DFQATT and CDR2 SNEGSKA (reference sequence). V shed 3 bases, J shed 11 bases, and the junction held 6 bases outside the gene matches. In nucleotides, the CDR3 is TGCAGTGCTAGTTTCGCAGGGGGGGCTTTCTTT. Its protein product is CSASFAGGAFF.

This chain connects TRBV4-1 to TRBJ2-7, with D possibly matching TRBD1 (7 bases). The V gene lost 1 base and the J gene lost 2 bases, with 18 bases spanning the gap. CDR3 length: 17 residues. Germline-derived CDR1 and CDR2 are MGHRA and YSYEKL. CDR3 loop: CASSQGRGTALTYEQYF. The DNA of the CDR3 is TGCGCCAGCAGCCAAGGCCGGGGGACAGCACTCACCTACGAGCAGTACTTC.